The table lists the clone carrying this TCR beta chain with a few counts. This entry belongs to a study of blood T cell repertoires in COVID-19. Measured with immunoSEQ multiplex PCR; TCRdb has only the in-frame clones, and not every one. The repertoire holds roughly 110,000 clones, with approximately 80% as singletons. V was pared by 3 bases and J by 5 bases, with 6 bases of the junction left unmatched. The CDR3 loop spans 14 amino acids. The germline CDR1 and CDR2 sequences are LGHDT and YNNKEL (reference sequence). The TCR sequence derives from a woman between 35 and 50 years old with acute or convalescent COVID-19. Sequencing was performed on peripheral blood. The gene calls are TRBV3-1 (or the pseudogene TRBV3-2) and TRBJ1-2, with 7 bases that match TRBD1. CDR3 coding DNA: TGTGCCAGCAGCCATACAGGGGCGCGGTATGGCTACACCTTC. Amino acid sequence: CASSHTGARYGYTF.